This paragraph covers one T cell receptor (beta chain) sequence. Its target antigen remains unknown. Nothing much larger sits one base from this clone, and base qualities are not available. The data belong to a study of blood T cell repertoires in COVID-19 (dated by TCRdb to 2020 to 2021). Looking at the study overall: Samples covering the acute and convalescent phases of COVID-19 were provided by collaborators in the United States, Italy and Spain. Where available, HLA class I and class II types were taken from metadata supplied by the sample provider and were not determined by assay-based typing. Sample metadata almost always included a de-identified subject ID, COVID-19 status, age in years and sex. The repertoires were released in a freely available public database intended as a resource for research on the immune response to SARS-CoV-2. The prospective study material was composed of cDNA or gDNA derived from T cells, B-cell-depleted T cells, or PBMCs. The samples were drawn from two sources: the first 160 participants of the ongoing ImmuneRACE study, and 1,000 to 1,500 subjects contributed by 6 global collaborators. Subjects who had been exposed to COVID-19, were actively infected with it, or had recovered from it provided the deeply sampled blood TCRbeta repertoires that made up the dataset.

The immunoSEQ Assay, a bias-controlled multiplex PCR, was used to amplify TCRbeta CDR3 regions from genomic DNA. In the authors' own workflow: The number of nucleated cells in each sample was estimated by amplification of reference gene primers within the assay. To quantify the absolute abundance of each unique TCRbeta CDR3 rearrangement, sequence reads were collapsed and filtered. For each sample, productive Simpson clonality was calculated by taking the square root of Simpson's diversity index across productive rearrangements. The immuneACCESS repertoire file appears here via TCRdb, limited to in-frame rearrangements. These files lack a portion of the clones; in checked studies, under half of the deficit traces to unresolved V genes, and the cause of the others is not known. V and J calls and clone size follow that table, whereas D and trimming were derived from the DNA. The sample includes tens of thousands of clones, with approximately 87% observed a single time. 24% of the sample rests with the top ten.

Results the study describes overall, beyond this receptor: Clinical and demographic metadata were provided uncurated, with the amount varying by source and participant.

The collaborating institutions used their own protocols to collect whole blood in K2EDTA tubes. For TCRbeta analysis, collaborators shipped samples as frozen whole blood, isolated PBMCs, or DNA extracted from either of those sample types. The sequenced sample consisted of peripheral blood. This sequence originates from a human donor with active COVID-19. The donor label of this sample is uncertain.

The sequenced DNA: TGTGCCAGCAGCCTTACAAAAGAGACCCAGTACTTC. Translated, this is CASSLTKETQYF. The V and J genes are TRBV7-2 and TRBJ2-5; no D segment can be confidently identified. Trimming at the junction amounts to 5 bases on V and 3 bases on J, and the germline ends lie 7 bases apart. The cysteine opens and the phenylalanine closes a CDR3 of 12 amino acids. Just the 36-base CDR3 DNA is kept, in frame starting at base 1. The germline V gene gives CDR1 as SGHTA and CDR2 as FQGNSA.